Below are 17 T cell receptor beta chains sequenced from a single sample in a study of T cells in Graves' hyperthyroidism and ophthalmopathy. What was amplified from RNA transcripts were TCR beta CDR3 regions. The HTBI primer set served for first-round RT-PCR of the TCR CDR3. Each CDR3 protein gets one entry after TCRdb re-called the multiplex PCR reads with MiXCR. The sample lists around 350,000 distinct CDR3 sequences; about 15% were seen once. Sequencing was performed on blood. These receptors were obtained from a woman aged 25-40 years with Graves' hyperthyroidism that later progressed to Graves' ophthalmopathy.

The V call is TRBV5-4, the J call TRBJ1-1; D is unresolved. This CDR3 is 16 amino acids long. Germline-derived CDR1 and CDR2 are SGHNT and YYREEE (reference sequence). The CDR3 DNA sequence: TGTGCGGCCAGCAACTTGGACGGCAGCCTCTCCGCTGAAGCTTTCTTT. Translated, it gives CAASNLDGSLSAEAFF.

The chain uses TRBV28 and TRBJ2-3; TRBD2 agrees at 8 bases. The CDR3 runs to 14 residues. Germline assignment: CDR1 MDHEN and CDR2 SYDVKM. The V and J ends lost 6 bases and 3 bases, in that order; junction bases with no gene match: 5. As DNA, the CDR3 is TGTGCCAGCAGCCCGGGGGGGCAGACAGATACGCAGTATTTT. As protein: CASSPGGQTDTQYF. Combining the CDR3 with reference TRBV28 and TRBJ2-3 gives the whole variable domain DVKVTQSSRYLVKRTGEKVFLECVQDMDHENMFWYRQDPGLGLRLIYFSYDVKMKEKGDIPEGYSVSREKKERFSLILESASTNQTSMYLCASSPGGQTDTQYFGPGTRLTVL.

A note on this clonotype: Given a much more abundant clone one base away, this may be a read error. The chain has TRBV12-3 or TRBV12-4 and TRBJ1-1, with 9 bases that match TRBD1. CDR3 length equals 15 residues. J gave up 5 bases and V 4 bases, and 8 bases lay outside the gene matches. The CDR3 DNA reads TGTGCCAGCAGTTCCGGAAGGACAGGGGTAACTGAAGCTTTCTTT. Translated, it gives CASSSGRTGVTEAFF.

The chain has TRBV14 and TRBJ1-1; 8 positions match TRBD1. This CDR3 region has 14 residues. Germline V lookup: CDR1 SGHDN, CDR2 FVKESK. The V and J ends lost 4 bases and 5 bases, in that order; junction bases with no gene match: 6. CDR3: CASSRWTGRTEAFF. In DNA, the CDR3 is TGTGCCAGCAGCCGTTGGACAGGGCGTACTGAAGCTTTCTTT. Looking up the rest from reference TRBV14 and TRBJ1-1 gives the full variable domain: EAGVTQFPSHSVIEKGQTVTLRCDPISGHDNLYWYRRVMGKEIKFLLHFVKESKQDESGMPNNRFLAERTGGTYSTLKVQPAELEDSGVYFCASSRWTGRTEAFFGQGTRLTVV.

This clonotype was detected many times. This sequence joins TRBV12-5 and TRBJ2-7; 7 nucleotides line up with TRBD2. Unmatched junction bases numbered 6, after V lost 9 bases and J lost 1 base. Germline lookup yields CDR1 LGHNT and CDR2 FRNRAP. The CDR3 sequence is 13 residues long. Here the CDR3 DNA reads TGTGCTAGAAAATGCGGGAGTTCCTACGAGCAGTACTTC. Protein sequence: CARKCGSSYEQYF.

The sample holds many counts of this clonotype. The J gene is TRBJ1-1, the V gene TRBV20-1; D gene uncertain. The CDR3 is 13 residues long. Germline assignment: CDR1 DFQATT and CDR2 SNEGSKA (reference sequence). V was shortened by 5 bases and J by 3 bases, with 13 bases between the two germline ends. The chain's CDR3 is CSARPVADTEAFF. Written as DNA, the CDR3 is TGCAGTGCTCGCCCCGTCGCAGACACTGAAGCTTTCTTT.

Remarks on this clonotype: The junction departs from the called germline gene at one end, perhaps through a read error. V and J are TRBV5-1 and TRBJ2-7; the D is unclear. The CDR3 contains 14 residues. Germline loops: CDR1 SGHRS, CDR2 YFSETQ. The CDR3 region is CAGSFTGETYEQYF. The CDR3 nucleotides read TGCGCCGGCAGCTTTACGGGTGAAACCTACGAGCAGTACTTC.

This clonotype was picked up many times. The V and J genes are TRBV7-9 and TRBJ2-1; D might be TRBD1 (6 bases). Germline V gene sequence: CDR1 SEHNR, CDR2 FQNEAQ (reference sequence). Trimming took 6 bases from V and 0 from J, leaving 12 bases between them. This CDR3 is 15 amino acids long. In DNA form, the CDR3 reads TGTGCCAGCAGGTTGACAGGTGACTCCTACAATGAGCAGTTCTTC. Translated, it gives CASRLTGDSYNEQFF.

This clonotype was counted at least ten times. The chain joins TRBV10-3 to TRBJ2-2; D possibly corresponds to TRBD1 (5 bases). Germline values: CDR1 ENHRY, CDR2 SYGVKD. Trimming shortened V by 4 bases and J by 4 bases, and 7 bases separated the two germline ends. The CDR3 sequence is 13 residues long. This CDR3 reads CAISGQGTGELFF. CDR3 in DNA: TGTGCCATCAGTGGGCAGGGCACCGGGGAGCTGTTTTTT.

A note on this clonotype: This may arise from a read error, as a much more abundant clone is one base away. The chain couples TRBV5-6 to TRBJ1-6, with a weak D call TRBD1 (5 bases). Per the germline V gene, CDR1 is SGHDT and CDR2 is YYEEEE. The CDR3 is 15 residues long. With 3 bases removed from V and 7 bases from J, the gap between germline ends came to 14 bases. In nucleotides, the CDR3 is TGTGCCAGCAGCTCGCAGGGCCCAGGGAATTCACCCCTCCACTTT. It translates to CASSSQGPGNSPLHF.

This clonotype was detected many times. The chain is built from TRBV27 and TRBJ2-1; a weak D match, TRBD2 (6 bases). CDR1 and CDR2 from the germline V gene are MNHEY and SMNVEV (reference sequence). CDR3 length: 16 residues. V lost 7 bases to trimming and J lost 3 bases, with 19 bases between them. This chain's CDR3 is CASTPSGGPYYNEQFF. CDR3 DNA: TGTGCCAGCACCCCGAGCGGAGGGCCTTACTACAATGAGCAGTTCTTC.

This clonotype was recorded once. The chain joins TRBV20-1 to TRBJ2-2; 7 nucleotides agree with TRBD2. The germline V gene encodes CDR1 DFQATT and CDR2 SNEGSKA (reference sequence). J gave up 0 bases and V 5 bases, and 3 bases lay outside the gene matches. The CDR3 consists of 14 residues. The CDR3, as DNA: TGCAGTGCTTGGGACTATTCGAACACCGGGGAGCTGTTTTTT. It encodes CSAWDYSNTGELFF.

In its sample, this clonotype was seen many times. The chain couples TRBV7-9 to TRBJ2-7, with D tentatively TRBD1 (5 bases). Trimming took off 1 base at V and 3 bases at J, with 13 bases between the two ends. The CDR3 has 15 residues. Per germline, CDR1 SEHNR and CDR2 FQNEAQ (reference sequence). CDR3 in amino acids: CASSLGQTVVYEQYF. The CDR3 DNA sequence: TGTGCCAGCAGCTTAGGGCAGACAGTTGTCTACGAGCAGTACTTC. The whole variable domain, filled in from reference TRBV7-9 and TRBJ2-7, reads DTGVSQNPRHKITKRGQNVTFRCDPISEHNRLYWYRQTLGQGPEFLTYFQNEAQLEKSRLLSDRFSAERPKGSFSTLEIQRTEQGDSAMYLCASSLGQTVVYEQYFGPGTRLTVT.

This clonotype was seen ten or more times. The rearrangement uses TRBV28 and TRBJ2-6, with D possibly matching TRBD1 (6 bases). The V end was cut by 2 bases, the J end by 0 bases, with 8 bases between. This CDR3 comprises 16 residues. The germline CDR1 and CDR2 sequences are MDHEN and SYDVKM. This chain's CDR3 is CASSLRTASGANVLTF. The CDR3 bases are TGTGCCAGCAGTTTACGGACAGCCTCTGGGGCCAACGTCCTGACTTTC.

This clonotype was counted between two and nine times. The chain combines TRBV10-3 with TRBJ2-2; D tentatively fits TRBD1 or TRBD2 (6 bases each). The CDR3 sequence is 18 residues long. Germline CDR1 and CDR2: ENHRY and SYGVKD. Trimming removed 2 bases from V and 4 bases from J, with 20 bases in between. The CDR3 nucleotides are TGTGCCATCAGTGAGAATTCGGGGTTACAGGGAGGCACCGGGGAGCTGTTTTTT. It specifies CAISENSGLQGGTGELFF.

Note on this clonotype: Being one base from a much bigger clone, this may be a read error. This CDR3 reads CASSGEGEHTKAFF. The CDR3 DNA follows: TGTGCCAGCAGCGGAGAGGGAGAGCACACTAAAGCTTTCTTT. The V gene is TRBV12-3 or TRBV12-4, the J gene TRBJ1-1; D not resolved. This CDR3 spans 14 amino acids.

This clonotype was picked up many times. Germline is not matched at one junction end, which may reflect a read error. This chain joins TRBV3-1 and TRBJ2-1; D is unresolved. Germline loops: CDR1 LGHDT, CDR2 YNNKEL (reference sequence). This CDR3 spans 12 amino acids. The CDR3 DNA reads TGTGCCAGCAGCCAGGGCTACAGTGAGCAGTTCTTC. This gives the protein CASSQGYSEQFF.